Described below is a single T cell receptor beta chain sequence and its context. This sample is part of a study of T cells in Graves' hyperthyroidism and ophthalmopathy. Overall study context: Peripheral blood specimens were obtained at initial diagnosis, prior to any treatment.

Diagnostic assessment was based on clinical symptoms, serum thyroxine and TRAb, thyroid ultrasound and orbital computed tomography. The PBMCs were sourced from fresh peripheral blood (more than 8.5 ml). J lost 4 bases, V lost 3 bases, and 7 bases had no gene match. Germline V CDR1 and CDR2: SEHNR, FQNEAQ (reference sequence). The CDR3 has 15 residues. Authors of the study amplified TCR beta CDR3 regions from RNA transcripts. RT-PCR in the first round (using the HTBI primer set) targeted the TCR CDR3. From the multiplex PCR reads, TCRdb called clonotypes with MiXCR, one entry per CDR3 protein. The sample contains some 770,000 distinct CDR3 sequences, roughly 15% of which appear only once.

The origin of this receptor is a man aged 18 to 30 with Graves' hyperthyroidism. This sequence joins TRBV7-9 and TRBJ2-3; 7 positions agree with TRBD2. The sequenced sample consisted of blood. CDR3 sequence (DNA): TGTGCCAGCAGCTTTCGCGGGAGCCAGGCAGATACGCAGTATTTT. Its protein is CASSFRGSQADTQYF.